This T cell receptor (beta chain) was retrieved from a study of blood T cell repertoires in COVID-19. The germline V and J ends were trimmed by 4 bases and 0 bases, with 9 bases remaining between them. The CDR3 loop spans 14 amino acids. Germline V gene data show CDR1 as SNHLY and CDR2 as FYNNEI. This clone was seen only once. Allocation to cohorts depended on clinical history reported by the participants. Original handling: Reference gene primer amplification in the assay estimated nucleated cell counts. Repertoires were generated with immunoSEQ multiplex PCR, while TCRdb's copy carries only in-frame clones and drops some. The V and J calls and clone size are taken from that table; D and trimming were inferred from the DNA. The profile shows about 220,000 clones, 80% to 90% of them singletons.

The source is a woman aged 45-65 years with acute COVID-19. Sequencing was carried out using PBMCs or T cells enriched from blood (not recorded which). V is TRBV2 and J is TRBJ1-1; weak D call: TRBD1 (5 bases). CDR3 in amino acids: CASSVDMMNTEAFF. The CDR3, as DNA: TGTGCCAGCAGTGTGGACATGATGAACACTGAAGCTTTCTTT.